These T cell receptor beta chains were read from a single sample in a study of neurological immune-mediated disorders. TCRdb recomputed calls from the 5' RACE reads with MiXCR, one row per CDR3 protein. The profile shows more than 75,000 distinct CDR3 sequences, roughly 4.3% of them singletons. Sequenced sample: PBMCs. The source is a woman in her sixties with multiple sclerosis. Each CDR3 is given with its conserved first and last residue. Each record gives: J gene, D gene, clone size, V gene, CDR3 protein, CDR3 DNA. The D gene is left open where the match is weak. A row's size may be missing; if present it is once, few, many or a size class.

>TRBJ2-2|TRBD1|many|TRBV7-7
CASSLFSGQAINTGELFF
TGTGCCAGCAGCTTATTCTCCGGACAGGCGATCAACACCGGGGAGCTGTTTTTT
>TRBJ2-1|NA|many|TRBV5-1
CASSLEGNNEQFF
TGCGCCAGCAGCTTGGAGGGGAACAATGAGCAGTTCTTC
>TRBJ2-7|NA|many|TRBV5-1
CASSLEGLLYEQYF
TGCGCCAGCAGCTTGGAAGGATTACTCTACGAGCAGTACTTC
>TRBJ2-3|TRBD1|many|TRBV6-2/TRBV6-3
CATTSARTGKSTDTQYF
TGTGCCACCACTTCGGCCCGGACAGGGAAGAGCACAGATACGCAGTATTTT
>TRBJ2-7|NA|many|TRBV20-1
CSALRGRLEGEQYF
TGCAGTGCTCTTCGGGGGCGGCTTGAGGGGGAGCAGTACTTC
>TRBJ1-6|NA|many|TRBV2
CASSAQVVLNSPLHF
TGTGCCAGCAGTGCTCAGGTTGTCCTCAATTCACCCCTCCACTTT
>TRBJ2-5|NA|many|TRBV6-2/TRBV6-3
CASSTGDVSEETQYF
TGTGCCAGCAGTACAGGAGACGTTTCGGAAGAGACCCAGTACTTC
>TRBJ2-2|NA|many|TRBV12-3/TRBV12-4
CASSSRQDTGELFF
TGTGCCAGCAGTTCCCGCCAGGACACCGGGGAGCTGTTTTTT
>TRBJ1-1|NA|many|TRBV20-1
CSASDNPEAFF
TGCAGTGCTAGTGACAACCCTGAAGCTTTCTTT
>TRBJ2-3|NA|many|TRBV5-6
CASSLFATGDHTQYF
TGTGCCAGCAGCTTGTTCGCGACAGGCGACCATACGCAGTATTTT
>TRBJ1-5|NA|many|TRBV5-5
CASSPDSLYQPQHF
TGTGCCAGCAGCCCGGACAGCCTTTATCAGCCCCAGCATTTT
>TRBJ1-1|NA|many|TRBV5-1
CASSLGGELFEAFF
TGCGCCAGCAGCTTGGGCGGGGAACTATTTGAAGCTTTCTTT
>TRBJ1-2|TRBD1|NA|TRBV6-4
CASSDLTGGGGYTF
TGTGCCAGCAGTGACTTAACAGGGGGCGGCGGCTACACCTTC
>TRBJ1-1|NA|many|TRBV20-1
CSARDSMNTEAFF
TGCAGTGCTAGAGATTCGATGAACACTGAAGCTTTCTTT
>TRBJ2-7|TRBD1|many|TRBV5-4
CASSLGGQGPYEQYF
TGTGCCAGCAGCTTGGGGGGACAGGGCCCCTACGAGCAGTACTTC
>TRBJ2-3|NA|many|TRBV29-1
CSVASRMDTQYF
TGCAGCGTTGCATCCCGAATGGATACGCAGTATTTT
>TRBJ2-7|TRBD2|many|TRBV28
CASSKYSGGAEEQYF
TGTGCCAGCAGTAAATATAGCGGGGGGGCCGAAGAGCAGTACTTC
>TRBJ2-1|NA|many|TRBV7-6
CASSLAAGGGFEQFF
TGTGCCAGCAGCTTAGCTGCTGGGGGTGGGTTTGAGCAGTTCTTC
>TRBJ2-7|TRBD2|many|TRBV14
CASSQDIGGIYEQYF
TGTGCCAGCAGCCAAGATATCGGGGGGATCTACGAGCAGTACTTC
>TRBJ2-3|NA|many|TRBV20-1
CSARERTSSTDTQYF
TGCAGTGCTAGAGAGAGAACTTCTAGCACAGATACGCAGTATTTT
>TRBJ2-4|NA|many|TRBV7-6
CASSNPGTKNIQYF
TGTGCCAGCAGCAATCCAGGGACCAAAAACATTCAGTACTTC
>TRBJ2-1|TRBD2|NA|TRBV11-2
CASSWASGGANEQFF
TGTGCCAGCAGCTGGGCTAGCGGGGGGGCGAATGAGCAGTTCTTC
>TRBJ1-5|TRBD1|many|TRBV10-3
CAISESGTGASNQPQHF
TGTGCCATCAGTGAGTCAGGGACAGGGGCGAGCAATCAGCCCCAGCATTTT